This TCR beta chain stems from a study of T cells in Graves' hyperthyroidism and ophthalmopathy. Study results and caveats: Blood shared most expanded thyroid clonotypes above 0.001. Ophthalmopathy was identified by the model a median 6.5 months ahead of onset.

RNA transcripts provided the source from which TCR beta CDR3 regions were amplified. A set of HTBI primers served as the primers for a first-round RT-PCR of the TCR CDR3. From the multiplex PCR reads, TCRdb called clonotypes with MiXCR, one entry per CDR3 protein. This sample has a few hundred thousand distinct CDR3 sequences, with 13% to 15% found just once. This clonotype appeared many times. The target antigen is unknown. Newly diagnosed hyperthyroidism, duration under 2 months, in patients aged 18 to 65. Exclusion criteria comprised uncontrolled infection, other autoimmune disease, pregnancy or lactation. The V segment lost 3 bases and the J segment 7 bases; nucleotides outside the gene matches: 6. CDR3 length: 13 residues.

The chain is built from TRBV12-3 or TRBV12-4 and TRBJ2-7, with 7 bases matching TRBD2. Sequencing was carried out using blood. This clonotype originated in a young woman with Graves' hyperthyroidism. CDR3 residues: CASSFWGGQEQYF. CDR3 nucleotide sequence: TGTGCCAGCAGTTTTTGGGGGGGTCAGGAGCAGTACTTC.